This T cell receptor beta chain was captured in a study of post-analysis software for immune sequencing data. Study outcomes and limitations: When the samples were clustered directly with F measure, those that had been prepared in the same batch showed strong co-clustering. Relative to controls, patients had 5 or 6 TRBV segments at higher frequency, with TRBV5-6, TRBV5-1 and TRBV20-1 among these.

Each TCR beta cDNA library carried unique molecular identifiers. It was from about 0.94 to 9.7 million T cells that some 470,000 cDNA molecules came. TCRdb passed the PCR reads through MiXCR, listing each CDR3 protein once. The data hold approximately 660,000 distinct CDR3 sequences, with around 60% observed a single time. This clonotype was seen a handful of times. Its antigen is not known. With 3 bases clipped from V and 7 bases from J, the junction kept 11 bases outside the gene matches. Germline V gene data show CDR1 as DFQATT and CDR2 as SNEGSKA (reference sequence). The length of the CDR3 is 15 residues.

The V gene is TRBV20-1, the J gene TRBJ2-1; 8 bases line up with TRBD1. Sequencing was carried out using blood. This clonotype was obtained from a girl aged 2-10 years with multiple sclerosis. Here the CDR3 DNA reads TGCAGTGCTAGTGAGGACAGGGTAGAGGCAAATGAGCAGTTCTTC. Its protein is CSASEDRVEANEQFF.